This T cell receptor beta chain was observed in a study of cytomegalovirus exposure and HLA in healthy donors. Regarding the study as a whole: CMV antigen specificity of a few CMV-associated chains was confirmed in vitro. Productive status was seen about 90% or about 30% of the time for most TCR beta V segments in an earlier analysis.

Germline lookup yields CDR1 MGHDK and CDR2 SYGVNS. The CDR3 is 12 residues long. V was clipped by 0 bases and J by 16 bases; unmatched bases: 6. With 60 Vbeta and 13 Jbeta primers, the PCR was carried out. Clones were read by immunoSEQ multiplex PCR, and TCRdb kept only the in-frame ones, dropping some. The data hold approximately 190,000 clones, with about nine tenths observed a single time. With regard to this clone: Its antigen is still unknown.

The chain links TRBV25-1 to TRBJ1-3, with TRBD1 identical over 7 bases. What was sequenced was PBMCs. The source is a boy aged 2 to 9 in good health and CMV-seronegative. CDR3 amino acids: CASSEYKGALYF. The CDR3 coding sequence is TGTGCCAGCAGTGAATATAAGGGGGCCTTGTATTTT.